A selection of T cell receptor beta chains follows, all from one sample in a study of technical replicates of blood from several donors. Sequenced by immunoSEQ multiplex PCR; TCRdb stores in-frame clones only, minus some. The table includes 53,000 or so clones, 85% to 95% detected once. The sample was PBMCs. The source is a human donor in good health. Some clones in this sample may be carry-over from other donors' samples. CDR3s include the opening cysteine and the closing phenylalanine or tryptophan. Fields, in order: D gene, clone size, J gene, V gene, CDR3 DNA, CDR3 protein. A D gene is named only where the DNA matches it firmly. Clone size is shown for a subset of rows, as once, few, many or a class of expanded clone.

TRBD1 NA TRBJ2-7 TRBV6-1 TGTGCCAGCAGCCGGCCGGGACAGGGGTTTGGAGAGCAGTACTTC CASSRPGQGFGEQYF
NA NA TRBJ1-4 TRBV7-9 TGTGCCAGCAGCCTACAGGAAGCAACTAATGAAAAACTGTTTTTT CASSLQEATNEKLFF
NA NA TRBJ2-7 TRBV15 TGTGCCACCAGCAGAGATCCCGGGGACGAGCAGTACTTC CATSRDPGDEQYF
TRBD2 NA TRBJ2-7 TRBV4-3 TGCGCCAGCAGCCAAGTCAGCGGGGGAACTTTCGAGCAGTACTTC CASSQVSGGTFEQYF
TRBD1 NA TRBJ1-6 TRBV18 TGTGCCAGCTCACCGGGACAGGGTTCGGCTTCACCCCTCCACTTT CASSPGQGSASPLHF
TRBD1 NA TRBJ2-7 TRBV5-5 TGTGCCAGCAGCCCGACAGGGTCCTACGAGCAGTACTTC CASSPTGSYEQYF
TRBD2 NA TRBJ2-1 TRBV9 TGTGCCAGCGCACGTATGGGACTAGCGGGAGGCGATGAGCAGTTCTTC CASARMGLAGGDEQFF
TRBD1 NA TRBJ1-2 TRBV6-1 TGTGCCAGCAGTGAAGCCCCTGACAGGGCCTATGGCTACACCTTC CASSEAPDRAYGYTF
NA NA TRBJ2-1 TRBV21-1 TGTGCCAGCAGCAAAGTTGATAGCGGGAGGTTTTGGTACAATGAGCAGTTCTTC CASSKVDSGRFWYNEQFF
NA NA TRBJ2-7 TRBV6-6 TGTGCCAGCAGTTCGGTTACCGAGCAGTACTTC CASSSVTEQYF
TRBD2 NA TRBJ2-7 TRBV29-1 TGCAGCGTTGGGGGGACTAGCATCTCCTACGAGCAGTACTTC CSVGGTSISYEQYF
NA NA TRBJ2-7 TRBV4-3 TGCGCCAGCAGCCAAGATTTTCAGGCACAAGGGGTAGGCGAGCAGTACTTC CASSQDFQAQGVGEQYF
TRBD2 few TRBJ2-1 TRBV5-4 TGTGCCAGCAGCACCTCCAGCGGGAGGGCCGAACAGTTCTTC CASSTSSGRAEQFF